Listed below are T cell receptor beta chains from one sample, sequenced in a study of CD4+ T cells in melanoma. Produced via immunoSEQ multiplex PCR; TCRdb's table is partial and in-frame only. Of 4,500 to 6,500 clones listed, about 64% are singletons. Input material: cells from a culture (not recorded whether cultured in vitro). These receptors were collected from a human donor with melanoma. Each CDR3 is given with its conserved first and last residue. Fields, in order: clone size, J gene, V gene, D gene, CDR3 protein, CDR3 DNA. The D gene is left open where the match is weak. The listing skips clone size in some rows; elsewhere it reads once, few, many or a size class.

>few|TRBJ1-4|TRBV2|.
CASGVGATNEKLFF
TGTGCGAGCGGGGTGGGGGCAACTAATGAAAAACTGTTTTTT
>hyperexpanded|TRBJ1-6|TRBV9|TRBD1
CASSLTGWDSPLHF
TGTGCCAGCAGCCTGACAGGGTGGGATTCACCCCTCCACTTT
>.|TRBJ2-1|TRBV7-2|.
CASSYTSLSGNEQFF
TGTGCCAGCAGCTATACTAGTTTGTCGGGCAATGAGCAGTTCTTC
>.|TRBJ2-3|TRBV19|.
CASRGASTDTQYF
TGTGCCAGTAGGGGGGCCAGCACAGATACGCAGTATTTT
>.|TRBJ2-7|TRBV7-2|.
CASSSWAGGVLEQYF
TGTGCCAGCAGCTCGTGGGCAGGAGGAGTCCTCGAGCAGTACTTC
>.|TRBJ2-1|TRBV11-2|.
CASSREVNYNEQFF
TGTGCCAGCAGCCGCGAGGTTAACTACAATGAGCAGTTCTTC
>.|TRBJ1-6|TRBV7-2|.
CASSVQGGGNSPLHF
TGTGCCAGCAGCGTACAGGGTGGGGGAAATTCACCCCTCCACTTT
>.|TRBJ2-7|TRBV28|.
CASSQQGYEQYF
TGTGCCAGCAGTCAGCAGGGCTACGAGCAGTACTTC
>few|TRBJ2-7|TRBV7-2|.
CASSSEPRREQYF
TGTGCCAGCAGCTCGGAACCTAGGCGGGAGCAGTACTTC
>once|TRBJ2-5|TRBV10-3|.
CAISEAGGRLETQYF
TGTGCCATCAGTGAGGCAGGGGGGAGGTTAGAGACCCAGTACTTC
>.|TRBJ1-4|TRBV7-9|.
CASSPRTAANEKLFF
TGTGCCAGCAGCCCAAGGACAGCCGCTAACGAAAAACTGTTTTTT
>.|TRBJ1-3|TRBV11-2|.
CASSVDRNTIYF
TGTGCCAGCAGCGTAGACCGAAACACCATATATTTT
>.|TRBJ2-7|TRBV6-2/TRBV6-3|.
CASSWHRDAAEQYF
TGTGCCAGCAGTTGGCACAGGGATGCTGCCGAGCAGTACTTC
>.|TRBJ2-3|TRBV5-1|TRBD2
CASNSGLAGGIINTDTQYF
TGCGCCAGCAACTCGGGACTAGCGGGGGGAATTATCAACACAGATACGCAGTATTTT
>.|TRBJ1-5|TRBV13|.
CASSLSGIGNQPQHF
TGTGCCAGCAGCTTGTCAGGGATAGGGAATCAGCCCCAGCATTTT
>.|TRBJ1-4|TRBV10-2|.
CASGPGRREKLFF
TGCGCCAGCGGCCCGGGACGCCGTGAAAAACTGTTTTTT
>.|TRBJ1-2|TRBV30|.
CAWSGWEDLYGYTF
TGTGCCTGGAGTGGGTGGGAAGACCTCTATGGCTACACCTTC
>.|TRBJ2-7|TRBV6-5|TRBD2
CASGDSGAYEQYF
TGTGCCAGCGGAGATAGCGGGGCCTACGAGCAGTACTTC
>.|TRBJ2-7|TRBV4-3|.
CASSQGLWATYEQYF
TGCGCCAGCAGCCAAGGACTCTGGGCTACCTACGAGCAGTACTTC
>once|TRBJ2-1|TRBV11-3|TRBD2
CASSLGVGGGRNEQFF
TGTGCCAGCAGCTTAGGGGTAGGCGGGGGGCGGAATGAGCAGTTCTTC
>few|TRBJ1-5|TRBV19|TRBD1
CASSIGLGQGALNQPQHF
TGTGCCAGTAGTATAGGGTTGGGACAGGGGGCTCTCAATCAGCCCCAGCATTTT
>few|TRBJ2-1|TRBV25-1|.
CASLKGGYNEQFF
TGTGCCAGCTTAAAGGGAGGATACAATGAGCAGTTCTTC
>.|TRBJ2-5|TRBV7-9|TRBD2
CASSPGLAGGSLQETQYF
TGTGCCAGCAGCCCTGGACTAGCGGGGGGATCTTTACAAGAGACCCAGTACTTC
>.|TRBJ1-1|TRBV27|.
CASSGGGHTEAFF
TGTGCCAGCAGTGGCGGGGGGCACACTGAAGCTTTCTTT
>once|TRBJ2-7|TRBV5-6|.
CASSLVQGPPYEQYF
TGTGCCAGCAGCTTGGTTCAGGGCCCACCCTACGAGCAGTACTTC
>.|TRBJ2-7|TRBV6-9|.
CASRPPTGEQYF
TGTGCCAGCAGGCCCCCGACAGGAGAGCAGTACTTC
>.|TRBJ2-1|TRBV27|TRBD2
CASMGGGGRRQDNEQFF
TGTGCCAGCATGGGGGGGGGTGGTAGGCGTCAGGACAATGAGCAGTTCTTC
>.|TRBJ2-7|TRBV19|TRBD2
CASSRGLANYEQYF
TGTGCCAGTAGTCGGGGACTAGCGAACTACGAGCAGTACTTC
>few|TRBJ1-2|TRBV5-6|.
CASSSDLDMNYGYTF
TGTGCCAGCAGCTCCGATCTTGACATGAACTATGGCTACACCTTC
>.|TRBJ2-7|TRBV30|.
CAWTGSSYEQYF
TGTGCCTGGACGGGTAGCAGCTACGAGCAGTACTTC
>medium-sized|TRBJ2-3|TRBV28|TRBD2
CASSLPTSGGESNAQYF
TGTGCCAGCAGTTTACCGACTAGCGGGGGGGAGTCGAACGCGCAGTATTTT
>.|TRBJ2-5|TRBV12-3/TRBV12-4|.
CASSRDNQETQYF
TGTGCCAGCAGCCGGGACAACCAAGAGACCCAGTACTTC
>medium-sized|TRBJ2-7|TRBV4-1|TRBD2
CASSQGRGERSYEQYF
TGCGCCAGCAGCCAAGGTCGGGGGGAAAGGTCCTACGAGCAGTACTTC
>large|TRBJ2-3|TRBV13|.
CASSYGRGTDTQYF
TGTGCCAGCAGCTACGGGAGAGGCACAGATACGCAGTATTTT
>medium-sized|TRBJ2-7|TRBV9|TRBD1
CASSLWGQGVNEQYF
TGTGCCAGCAGCTTATGGGGACAGGGCGTCAACGAGCAGTACTTC
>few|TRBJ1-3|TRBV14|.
CASSGAGGSIGNTIYF
TGTGCCAGCAGCGGCGCGGGGGGCTCGATTGGAAACACCATATATTTT
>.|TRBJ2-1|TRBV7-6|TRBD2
CASSQTPTSGGYNEQFF
TGTGCCAGCAGCCAAACTCCAACTAGCGGGGGTTACAATGAGCAGTTCTTC
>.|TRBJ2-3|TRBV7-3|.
CASSFGGSTDTQYF
TGTGCCAGCAGCTTTGGCGGGAGCACAGATACGCAGTATTTT
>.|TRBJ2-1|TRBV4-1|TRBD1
CASSQEGTGGFGYNEQFF
TGCGCCAGCAGCCAAGAAGGGACAGGGGGCTTCGGCTACAATGAGCAGTTCTTC
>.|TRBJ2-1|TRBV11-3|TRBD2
CASSPGLAGDNSYNEQFF
TGTGCCAGCAGCCCAGGACTAGCGGGGGACAACTCCTACAATGAGCAGTTCTTC
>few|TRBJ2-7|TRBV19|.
CASSIGGGEQYF
TGTGCCAGTAGTATCGGAGGGGGCGAGCAGTACTTC
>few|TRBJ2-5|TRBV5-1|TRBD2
CASSISGGRQETQYF
TGCGCCAGCAGCATTAGCGGGGGGCGTCAAGAGACCCAGTACTTC
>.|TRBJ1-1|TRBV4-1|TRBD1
CASSQGQGASLTEAFF
TGCGCCAGCAGCCAAGGGCAGGGGGCGAGCCTCACTGAAGCTTTCTTT
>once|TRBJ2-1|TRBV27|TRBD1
CASSSGTGSYNEQFF
TGTGCCAGCAGTTCCGGGACAGGGTCCTACAATGAGCAGTTCTTC
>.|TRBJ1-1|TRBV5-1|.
CASSRTDLRDAFF
TGCGCCAGCAGCAGGACGGACCTCAGGGACGCTTTCTTT
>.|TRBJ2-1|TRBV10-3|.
CATMEVIRVDEQFF
TGTGCCACCATGGAGGTTATTCGGGTGGATGAGCAGTTCTTC
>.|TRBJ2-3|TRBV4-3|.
CASSQEASRTDTQYF
TGCGCCAGCAGCCAAGAAGCCAGTCGCACAGATACGCAGTATTTT
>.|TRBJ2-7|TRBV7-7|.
CASSLNTAAYEQYF
TGTGCTAGCAGCTTAAACACTGCGGCCTACGAGCAGTACTTC
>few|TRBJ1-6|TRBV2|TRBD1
CASWGRQGNSPLHF
TGTGCCAGCTGGGGTAGACAGGGCAATTCACCCCTCCACTTT
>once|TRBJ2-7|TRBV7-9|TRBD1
CASSQTGDEQYF
TGTGCCAGCAGCCAAACAGGGGACGAGCAGTACTTC
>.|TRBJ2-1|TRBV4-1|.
CASSQDVNEQFF
TGCGCCAGCAGCCAAGATGTCAATGAGCAGTTCTTC